This T cell receptor beta chain was sequenced during a study of cytomegalovirus exposure and HLA in healthy donors. A word on this clone: Its specificity is not known.

V trimming: 0 bases; J trimming: 7 bases; junction bases outside the gene matches: 12. Per the germline V gene, CDR1 is MNHEY and CDR2 is SMNVEV (reference sequence). CDR3 length: 17 residues. Data came from immunoSEQ multiplex PCR; TCRdb stores just in-frame clones and leaves some out. The profile shows over 200,000 clones, 85% to 90% of them singletons. Study observations and caveats: Many donors carried some public TCRs, although rarity characterized most TCR sequences. Overall, around 160 TCR beta chains were annotated as cytomegalovirus-associated.

The sample comprised PBMCs. This receptor was obtained from a woman aged 18-29 years in good health and CMV-seronegative. This chain joins TRBV27 and TRBJ1-2, with 9 bases that match TRBD1. The CDR3: CASSLSPEQGAFGGYTF. The DNA of the CDR3 is TGTGCCAGCAGTTTATCCCCCGAACAGGGGGCTTTCGGTGGCTACACCTTC.